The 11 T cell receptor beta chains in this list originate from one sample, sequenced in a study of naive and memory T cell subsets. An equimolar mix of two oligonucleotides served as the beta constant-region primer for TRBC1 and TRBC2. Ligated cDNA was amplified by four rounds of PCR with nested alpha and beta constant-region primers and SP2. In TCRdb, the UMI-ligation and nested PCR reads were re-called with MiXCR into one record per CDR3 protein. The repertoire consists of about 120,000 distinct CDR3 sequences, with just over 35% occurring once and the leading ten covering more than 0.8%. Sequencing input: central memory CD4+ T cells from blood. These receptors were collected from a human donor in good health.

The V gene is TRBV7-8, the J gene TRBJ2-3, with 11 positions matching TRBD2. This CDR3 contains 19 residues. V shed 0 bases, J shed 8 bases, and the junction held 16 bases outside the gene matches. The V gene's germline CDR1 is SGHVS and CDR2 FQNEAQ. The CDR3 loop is CASSLAAPGLAELSGTQYF. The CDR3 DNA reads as TGTGCCAGCAGCTTAGCAGCCCCGGGACTAGCGGAACTTTCGGGTACGCAGTATTTT.

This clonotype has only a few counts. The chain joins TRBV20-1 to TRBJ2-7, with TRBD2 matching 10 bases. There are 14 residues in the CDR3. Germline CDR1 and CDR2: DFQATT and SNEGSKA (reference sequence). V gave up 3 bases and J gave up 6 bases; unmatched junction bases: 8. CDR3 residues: CSASASGSLVEQYF. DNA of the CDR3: TGCAGTGCTAGTGCTAGCGGGAGTCTTGTCGAGCAGTACTTC.

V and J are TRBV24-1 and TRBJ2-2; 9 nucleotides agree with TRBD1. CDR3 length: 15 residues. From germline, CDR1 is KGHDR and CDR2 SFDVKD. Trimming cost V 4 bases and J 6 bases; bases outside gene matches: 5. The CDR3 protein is CATSDLDRGAGELFF. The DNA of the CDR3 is TGTGCCACCAGTGACTTGGACAGGGGCGCCGGGGAGCTGTTTTTT.

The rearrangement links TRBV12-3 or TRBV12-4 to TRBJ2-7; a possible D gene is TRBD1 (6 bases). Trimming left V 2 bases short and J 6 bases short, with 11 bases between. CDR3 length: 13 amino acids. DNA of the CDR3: TGTGCCAGCAGTTTACCCTACAGGGCCGAGCAGTACTTC. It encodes CASSLPYRAEQYF.

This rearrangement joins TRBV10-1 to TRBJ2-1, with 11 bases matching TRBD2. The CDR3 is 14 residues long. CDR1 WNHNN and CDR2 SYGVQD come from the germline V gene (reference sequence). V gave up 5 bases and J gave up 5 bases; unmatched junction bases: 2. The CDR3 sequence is CASSFSGRDNEQFF. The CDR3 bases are TGCGCCAGCAGTTTTAGCGGGAGGGACAATGAGCAGTTCTTC.

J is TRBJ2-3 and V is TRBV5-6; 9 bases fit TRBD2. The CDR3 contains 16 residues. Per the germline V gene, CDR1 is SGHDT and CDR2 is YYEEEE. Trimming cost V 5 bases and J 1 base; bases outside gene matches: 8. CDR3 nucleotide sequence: TGTGCCAGCAGACCTCAAAAGCGGGAGGGCACAGATACGCAGTATTTT. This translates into CASRPQKREGTDTQYF. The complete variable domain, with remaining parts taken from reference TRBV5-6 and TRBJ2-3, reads DAGVTQSPTHLIKTRGQQVTLRCSPKSGHDTVSWYQQALGQGPQFIFQYYEEEERQRGNFPDRFSGHQFPNYSSELNVNALLLGDSALYLCASRPQKREGTDTQYFGPGTRLTVL.

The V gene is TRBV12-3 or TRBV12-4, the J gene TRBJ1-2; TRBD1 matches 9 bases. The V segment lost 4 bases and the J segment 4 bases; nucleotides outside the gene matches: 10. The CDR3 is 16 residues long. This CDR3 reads CASSWDREVEIYGYTF. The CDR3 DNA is TGTGCCAGCAGTTGGGACAGGGAGGTGGAGATCTATGGCTACACCTTC.

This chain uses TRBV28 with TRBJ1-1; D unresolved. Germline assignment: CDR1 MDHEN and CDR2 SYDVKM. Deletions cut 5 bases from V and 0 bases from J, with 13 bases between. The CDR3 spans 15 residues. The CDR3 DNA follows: TGTGCCAGCAGTCCAACGACAATGATGAACACTGAAGCTTTCTTT. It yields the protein CASSPTTMMNTEAFF.

The CDR3 here is CASVPTRRNEKLFF. DNA for the CDR3: TGTGCCAGCGTGCCGACCAGGCGTAATGAAAAACTGTTTTTT. The chain carries TRBV2 and TRBJ1-4, with D hard to call. Germline lookup yields CDR1 SNHLY and CDR2 FYNNEI. The CDR3 spans 14 residues. Trimming shortened V by 8 bases and J by 4 bases, and 14 bases separated the two germline ends.

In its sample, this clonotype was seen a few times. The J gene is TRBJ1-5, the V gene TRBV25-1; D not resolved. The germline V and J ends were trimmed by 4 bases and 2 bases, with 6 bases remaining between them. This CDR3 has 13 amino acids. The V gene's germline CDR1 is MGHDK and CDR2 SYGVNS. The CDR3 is CASSGLGNQPQHF. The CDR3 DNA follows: TGTGCCAGCAGTGGATTGGGCAATCAGCCCCAGCATTTT.

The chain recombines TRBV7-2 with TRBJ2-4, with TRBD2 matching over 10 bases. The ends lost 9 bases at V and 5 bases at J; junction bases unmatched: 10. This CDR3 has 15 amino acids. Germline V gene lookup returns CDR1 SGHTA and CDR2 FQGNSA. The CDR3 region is CASGGAGGPENIQYF. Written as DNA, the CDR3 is TGTGCCAGTGGCGGAGCGGGAGGGCCGGAAAACATTCAGTACTTC.